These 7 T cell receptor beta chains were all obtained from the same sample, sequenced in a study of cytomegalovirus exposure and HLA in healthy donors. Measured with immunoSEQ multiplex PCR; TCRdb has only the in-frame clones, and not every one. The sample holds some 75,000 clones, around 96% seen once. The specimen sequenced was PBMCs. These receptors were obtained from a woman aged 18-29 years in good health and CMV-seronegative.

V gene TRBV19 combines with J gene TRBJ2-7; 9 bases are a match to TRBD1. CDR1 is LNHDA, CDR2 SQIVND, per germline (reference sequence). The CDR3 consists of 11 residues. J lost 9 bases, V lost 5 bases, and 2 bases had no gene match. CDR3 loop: CASSGTGPQYF. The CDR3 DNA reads TGTGCCAGTAGTGGGACAGGGCCGCAGTACTTC.

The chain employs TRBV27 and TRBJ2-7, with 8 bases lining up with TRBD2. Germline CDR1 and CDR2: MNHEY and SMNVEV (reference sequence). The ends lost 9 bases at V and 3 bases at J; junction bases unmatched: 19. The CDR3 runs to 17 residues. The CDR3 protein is CASNPIASGSPRYEQYF. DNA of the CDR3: TGTGCCAGTAACCCAATCGCGAGCGGGAGCCCCCGCTACGAGCAGTACTTC.

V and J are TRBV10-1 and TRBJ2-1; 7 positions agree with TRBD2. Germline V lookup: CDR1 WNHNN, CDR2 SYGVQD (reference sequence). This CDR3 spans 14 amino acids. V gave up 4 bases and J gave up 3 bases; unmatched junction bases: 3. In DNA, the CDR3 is TGCGCCAGCAGTGGTCAGCGGGGCTACAATGAGCAGTTCTTC. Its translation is CASSGQRGYNEQFF.

The DNA for the CDR3 is TGTGCCAGCAGCTTAGCTGGACTAGCAGTACCAGAGACCCAGTACTTC. The encoded protein is CASSLAGLAVPETQYF. The gene calls are TRBV7-9 and TRBJ2-5; 8 bases are shared with TRBD2. V dropped 0 bases and J dropped 4; count of bases not matched to a gene: 7. Germline V CDR1 and CDR2: SEHNR, FQNEAQ (reference sequence). This CDR3 comprises 16 residues.

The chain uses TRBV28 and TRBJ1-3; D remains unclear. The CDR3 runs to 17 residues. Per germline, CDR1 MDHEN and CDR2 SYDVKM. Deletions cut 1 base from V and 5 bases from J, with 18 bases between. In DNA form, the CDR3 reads TGTGCCAGCAGTTTATTCCCGGTCCCTTACGAGAGAAACACCATATATTTT. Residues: CASSLFPVPYERNTIYF.

The CDR3 reads CASSLAPSGGTPYEQYF. The CDR3 DNA reads TGCGCCAGCAGCTTGGCCCCGTCAGGGGGGACGCCCTACGAGCAGTACTTC. The V call is TRBV5-1, the J call TRBJ2-7; possible D gene TRBD1, 7 bases. The V end lost 0 bases, the J end lost 2 bases, and 18 bases lay between the germline ends. The CDR3 spans 17 residues. The V gene's germline CDR1 is SGHRS and CDR2 YFSETQ.

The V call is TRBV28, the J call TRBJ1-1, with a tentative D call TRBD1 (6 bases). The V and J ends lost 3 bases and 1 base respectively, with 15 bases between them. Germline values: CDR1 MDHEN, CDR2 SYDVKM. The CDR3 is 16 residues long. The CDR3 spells CASSLNGQPSNTEAFF. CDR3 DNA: TGTGCCAGCAGTTTGAACGGACAGCCATCGAACACTGAAGCTTTCTTT.